The 32 T cell receptor beta chains below come from one sample, sequenced in a study of OX40 agonist ivuxolimab in advanced cancers. Clones were read by immunoSEQ multiplex PCR, and TCRdb kept only the in-frame ones, dropping some. In the table there are 70,000 or so clones, approximately 81% of which are singletons. Specimen: CD4+ or CD8+ T cells sorted from blood, collected in a trial of the OX40 agonist ivuxolimab. The receptors derive from an adult with an advanced solid tumor such as melanoma, head and neck, liver or kidney cancer.

The chain is built from TRBV19 and TRBJ2-5; 16 nucleotides line up with TRBD2. Germline CDR1 and CDR2: LNHDA and SQIVND (reference sequence). V lost 3 bases and J lost 5; bases outside the gene matches: 9. The CDR3 is 18 residues long. CDR3: CASSIGTSGRVLDETQYF. The CDR3, as DNA: TGTGCCAGTAGTATCGGGACTAGCGGGAGGGTTTTAGACGAGACCCAGTACTTC.

The chain uses TRBV10-3 and TRBJ2-1; the D is unclear. Trimming took off 3 bases at V and 11 bases at J, with 11 bases between the two ends. This CDR3 contains 12 residues. Per germline, CDR1 ENHRY and CDR2 SYGVKD. CDR3 residues: CAISENVRQQFF. The CDR3 DNA reads as TGTGCCATCAGTGAAAATGTCAGGCAGCAGTTCTTC.

The chain carries TRBV7-9 and TRBJ2-3; the D is unclear. The CDR3 covers 13 residues. Germline CDR1 SEHNR, CDR2 FQNEAQ (reference sequence). Between the trimmed V and J ends, which lost 5 bases and 5 bases, there was a span of 11 bases. CDR3 residues: CASSLRTVDTQYF. The DNA for the CDR3 is TGTGCCAGCAGCCTCCGGACCGTAGATACGCAGTATTTT.

The chain uses TRBV7-8 and TRBJ2-5; 9 bases line up with TRBD2. The CDR3 totals 17 residues. Per germline, CDR1 SGHVS and CDR2 FQNEAQ. The V segment lost 1 base and the J segment 4 bases; nucleotides outside the gene matches: 10. CDR3 sequence reads: CASSLGRDSGSGETQYF. CDR3 nucleotides: TGTGCCAGCAGCTTAGGCCGCGATAGCGGGAGTGGAGAGACCCAGTACTTC.

This chain uses TRBV30 with TRBJ1-5; TRBD1 might be the D (5 bases). The CDR3 is 14 amino acids. Germline loops: CDR1 GTSNPN, CDR2 SVGIG (reference sequence). The germline V and J ends were trimmed by 5 bases and 6 bases, with 17 bases remaining between them. In nucleotides, the CDR3 is TGTGCCTGGGGTCGGCAGGGAGGGTTTCAGCCCCAGCATTTT. Amino acid sequence: CAWGRQGGFQPQHF.

The chain uses TRBV20-1 and TRBJ2-3; TRBD2 agrees at 8 bases. This CDR3 spans 10 amino acids. Germline V gene sequence: CDR1 DFQATT, CDR2 SNEGSKA (reference sequence). The CDR3 nucleotides read TGCAGGCGCGGGACTAGTACGCAGTATTTT. Translating it yields CRRGTSTQYF.

V and J are TRBV2 and TRBJ1-3, with D maybe TRBD1 (5 bases). The germline gives CDR1 SNHLY, CDR2 FYNNEI. V was cut by 8 bases and J by 0 bases, with 14 bases left in between. The CDR3 sequence is 15 residues long. CDR3 sequence (DNA): TGTGCCAGCCAATTGATCGACAGCTCTGGAAACACCATATATTTT. Its protein product is CASQLIDSSGNTIYF.

This CDR3 is CASSLGWGSSTDTQYF. The CDR3 DNA follows: TGTGCCAGCAGCTTGGGATGGGGAAGTAGCACAGATACGCAGTATTTT. The V and J genes are TRBV7-3 and TRBJ2-3; D uncertain. V was clipped by 3 bases and J by 0 bases, with 13 bases between them. Germline CDR1 reads SGHTA; CDR2 reads FQGTGA. There are 16 residues in the CDR3.

The chain uses TRBV5-1 and TRBJ2-7, with D unclear. The CDR3 runs to 14 residues. Germline CDR1 SGHRS, CDR2 YFSETQ. The V and J ends lost 0 bases and 3 bases respectively, with 10 bases between them. In nucleotides, the CDR3 is TGCGCCAGCAGCTTGGAGCTAAACCGCTACGAGCAGTACTTC. Translating it yields CASSLELNRYEQYF. Looking up the rest from reference TRBV5-1 and TRBJ2-7 gives the full variable domain: KAGVTQTPRYLIKTRGQQVTLSCSPISGHRSVSWYQQTPGQGLQFLFEYFSETQRNKGNFPGRFSGRQFSNSRSEMNVSTLELGDSALYLCASSLELNRYEQYFGPGTRLTVT.

V gene TRBV7-9 combines with J gene TRBJ1-3; a weak D match, TRBD1 (6 bases). The CDR3 has 18 residues. Germline values: CDR1 SEHNR, CDR2 FQNEAQ (reference sequence). The germline V and J ends were trimmed by 0 bases and 0 bases, with 15 bases remaining between them. CDR3 sequence: CASSLAGRTAPSGNTIYF. The CDR3 nucleotides are TGTGCCAGCAGCTTAGCTGGACGGACAGCTCCCTCTGGAAACACCATATATTTT.

By proportion, this clone is medium-sized (0.01 to 0.1%). This chain connects TRBV4-1 to TRBJ1-2; D is possibly TRBD1 (5 bases). Germline loops: CDR1 MGHRA, CDR2 YSYEKL. CDR3 length equals 18 residues. Trimming pared 1 base from V and 4 bases from J, leaving 22 bases between. CDR3 in amino acids: CASSQVIRERQRGYGYTF. The CDR3 bases are TGCGCCAGCAGCCAAGTCATAAGGGAGCGCCAAAGGGGCTATGGCTACACCTTC.

This sequence joins TRBV7-3 and TRBJ2-3; D not resolved. The CDR3 sequence is 13 residues long. Trimming stripped 5 bases from V and 6 bases from J, with 12 bases between. Per the germline V gene, CDR1 is SGHTA and CDR2 is FQGTGA. The CDR3 DNA follows: TGTGCCAGCAGCCTGGGGTATGATGATACGCAGTATTTT. It specifies CASSLGYDDTQYF.

The V gene is TRBV5-1, the J gene TRBJ2-2; no clear D. The CDR3 covers 14 residues. Trimming shortened V by 3 bases and J by 1 base, and 7 bases separated the two germline ends. In germline, CDR1 is SGHRS, CDR2 YFSETQ. The CDR3 here is CASSYWQNTGELFF. CDR3 bases: TGCGCCAGCAGCTATTGGCAGAACACCGGGGAGCTGTTTTTT. Drawing the rest from reference TRBV5-1 and TRBJ2-2, the complete variable domain is KAGVTQTPRYLIKTRGQQVTLSCSPISGHRSVSWYQQTPGQGLQFLFEYFSETQRNKGNFPGRFSGRQFSNSRSEMNVSTLELGDSALYLCASSYWQNTGELFFGEGSRLTVL.

The V and J genes are TRBV29-1 and TRBJ2-5, with 9 bases lining up with TRBD2. J gave up 6 bases and V 4 bases, and 15 bases lay outside the gene matches. The length of the CDR3 is 16 residues. The germline V gene encodes CDR1 SQVTM and CDR2 ANQGSEA. CDR3 loop: CSVVASGERLMKTQYF. DNA for the CDR3: TGCAGCGTTGTGGCTAGCGGGGAACGGTTGATGAAGACCCAGTACTTC.

This clone was detected only once. The rearrangement links TRBV6-5 to TRBJ1-6, with D tentatively TRBD1 (5 bases). CDR3 length: 15 amino acids. V lost 9 bases and J 6 bases, leaving 18 bases between the germline ends. Germline CDR1 is MNHEY and CDR2 is SVGAGI. Here the CDR3 reads CASSSWGTINSPLHF. The CDR3 DNA reads TGTGCCAGTTCTTCGTGGGGGACCATTAATTCACCCCTCCACTTT.

The V gene is TRBV4-2, the J gene TRBJ2-1; 12 bases are shared with TRBD2. This CDR3 comprises 15 residues. Trimming removed 4 bases from V and 4 bases from J; junction bases left unmatched: 2. In germline, CDR1 is LGHNA, CDR2 YNFKEQ. CDR3 DNA: TGTGCCAGCAGCCTCGGACTAGCGGGATACAATGAGCAGTTCTTC. It translates to CASSLGLAGYNEQFF.

The gene calls are TRBV19 and TRBJ1-5; 8 bases line up with TRBD1. There are 15 residues in the CDR3. V gave up 5 bases and J gave up 6 bases; unmatched junction bases: 9. Germline lookup yields CDR1 LNHDA and CDR2 SQIVND (reference sequence). The CDR3 reads CASSARTGKSQPQHF. Here the CDR3 DNA reads TGTGCCAGTAGTGCCCGGACAGGGAAGAGTCAGCCCCAGCATTTT. Full variable domain (remainder filled in from reference TRBV19 and TRBJ1-5): DGGITQSPKYLFRKEGQNVTLSCEQNLNHDAMYWYRQDPGQGLRLIYYSQIVNDFQKGDIAEGYSVSREKKESFPLTVTSAQKNPTAFYLCASSARTGKSQPQHFGDGTRLSIL.

The chain links TRBV28 to TRBJ1-2, with D unclear. CDR3 length: 13 residues. Per the germline V gene, CDR1 is MDHEN and CDR2 is SYDVKM. V shed 2 bases and J shed 0 bases, with 4 bases lying between them. CDR3 DNA sequence: TGTGCCAGCAGTTTAACCCCTAACTATGGCTACACCTTC. Translating it yields CASSLTPNYGYTF.

In DNA, the CDR3 is TGTGCCAGCAGTGAGCTCACAGGGAGGGCCACAGATACGCAGTATTTT. It specifies CASSELTGRATDTQYF. The chain joins TRBV2 to TRBJ2-3; possible D gene TRBD2, 7 bases. Germline-derived CDR1 and CDR2 are SNHLY and FYNNEI. The CDR3 has 16 amino acids. V was shortened by 3 bases and J by 2 bases, with 15 bases between the two germline ends.

The V and J genes are TRBV5-1 and TRBJ2-5; 7 positions match TRBD1. Germline lookup yields CDR1 SGHRS and CDR2 YFSETQ. This CDR3 region has 15 residues. After removal of 1 base from V and 2 bases from J, the junction contained 5 bases not matched to a gene. The CDR3 sequence: CASSLIPGQQETQYF. The CDR3 DNA reads as TGCGCCAGCAGCTTGATCCCGGGACAGCAAGAGACCCAGTACTTC.

The rearrangement links TRBV10-1 to TRBJ1-1; D gene ambiguous. Germline V gene data show CDR1 as WNHNN and CDR2 as SYGVQD (reference sequence). This CDR3 spans 16 amino acids. V lost 2 bases, J lost 4 bases, and 17 bases lay in between. The CDR3 nucleotides read TGCGCCAGCAGTGAGGAGTTGGGTAGAGGGAGCACTGAAGCTTTCTTT. Residues: CASSEELGRGSTEAFF.

The V call is TRBV7-2, the J call TRBJ1-1; D gene ambiguous. The V end was cut by 2 bases, the J end by 1 base, with 11 bases between. Germline V gene lookup returns CDR1 SGHTA and CDR2 FQGNSA. The CDR3 spans 15 residues. CDR3 nucleotide sequence: TGTGCCAGCAGCTTAAGCCCCAGTGAGAACACTGAAGCTTTCTTT. Protein sequence: CASSLSPSENTEAFF.

V gene TRBV5-1 combines with J gene TRBJ1-6; possibly TRBD1 for D (6 bases). The germline V gene encodes CDR1 SGHRS and CDR2 YFSETQ. Trimming left V 0 bases short and J 7 bases short, with 8 bases between. The CDR3 has 14 amino acids. In DNA form, the CDR3 reads TGCGCCAGCAGCTTGGGGACAGAAAATTCACCCCTCCACTTT. This sequence encodes CASSLGTENSPLHF.

The CDR3 nucleotides read TGTGCCAGCAAGGGGAGACAAACTAATGAAAAACTGTTTTTT. Translating it yields CASKGRQTNEKLFF. The chain couples TRBV6-5 to TRBJ1-4; TRBD1 might be the D (5 bases). This CDR3 is 14 amino acids long. The germline gives CDR1 MNHEY, CDR2 SVGAGI. The germline V and J ends were trimmed by 7 bases and 1 base, with 10 bases remaining between them.

The chain's CDR3 is CAISGQGSGTGELFF. CDR3 nucleotides: TGTGCCATCAGTGGACAGGGCTCGGGCACCGGGGAGCTGTTTTTT. This chain links TRBV10-3 with TRBJ2-2; TRBD1 agrees at 7 bases. Trimming took 4 bases from V and 4 from J; bases not matched to a gene: 6. Germline V gives CDR1 ENHRY, CDR2 SYGVKD. CDR3 length: 15 amino acids.

This clone was seen only once. The chain recombines TRBV11-3 with TRBJ2-3; D gene unclear. Germline loops: CDR1 SGHNT, CDR2 YENEEA. The length of the CDR3 is 15 residues. The V end lost 3 bases, the J end lost 2 bases, and 12 bases lay between the germline ends. The CDR3 reads CASSFGFINTDTQYF. For the CDR3, the DNA is TGTGCCAGCAGCTTTGGTTTTATAAACACAGATACGCAGTATTTT.

The gene calls are TRBV5-3 and TRBJ2-7; 11 bases map to TRBD1. TRBV5-3 is identified as an open reading frame with a role that is uncertain. V was clipped by 4 bases and J by 6 bases; unmatched bases: 12. The CDR3 covers 16 residues. CDR3 DNA: TGTGCCAGAAGCCAGCCAAGAGGACAGGGGGCGTGCGAGCAGTACTTC. This translates into CARSQPRGQGACEQYF.

The chain joins TRBV28 to TRBJ2-1, with 9 bases that match TRBD1. CDR3 length: 15 amino acids. V shed 5 bases, J shed 5 bases, and the junction held 7 bases outside the gene matches. In germline, CDR1 is MDHEN, CDR2 SYDVKM. Here the CDR3 reads CASSAPGQGNNEQFF. The DNA for the CDR3 is TGTGCCAGCAGTGCCCCCGGACAGGGGAACAATGAGCAGTTCTTC.

The rearrangement joins TRBV4-1 to TRBJ2-7, with 10 positions matching TRBD1. V was pared by 0 bases and J by 5 bases, with 7 bases of the junction left unmatched. Germline V gene sequence: CDR1 MGHRA, CDR2 YSYEKL. CDR3 size: 16 residues. The CDR3 loop reads CASSQDTDRGLNEQYF. CDR3 DNA sequence: TGCGCCAGCAGCCAAGATACTGACAGGGGGCTCAACGAGCAGTACTTC.

This clone was recorded a few times. The chain couples TRBV6-5 to TRBJ1-4; D is possibly TRBD1 (5 bases). Trimming shortened V by 4 bases and J by 7 bases, and 13 bases separated the two germline ends. The CDR3 extends over 14 amino acids. From germline, CDR1 is MNHEY and CDR2 SVGAGI. Here the CDR3 DNA reads TGTGCCAGCAGTTCTACACGGGGGACTGAAAAACTGTTTTTT. Translating gives CASSSTRGTEKLFF.

This clone showed up just once. The chain links TRBV9 to TRBJ1-2, with 8 bases identical to TRBD1. J was trimmed by 8 bases and V by 2 bases; bases with no gene match: 8. This CDR3 has 14 residues. Germline CDR1 SGDLS, CDR2 YYNGEE. CDR3 nucleotide sequence: TGTGCCAGCAGCGTTGGACAGGGAACGCACGGCTACACCTTC. Amino acids: CASSVGQGTHGYTF.

The V call is TRBV7-6, the J call TRBJ1-5; a possible D gene is TRBD1 (5 bases). In germline, CDR1 is SGHVS, CDR2 FNYEAQ. Trimming pared 1 base from V and 6 bases from J, leaving 13 bases between. CDR3 length equals 15 residues. CDR3 protein: CASSLVPGFFQPQHF. DNA of the CDR3: TGTGCCAGCAGCTTAGTACCAGGGTTCTTTCAGCCCCAGCATTTT.